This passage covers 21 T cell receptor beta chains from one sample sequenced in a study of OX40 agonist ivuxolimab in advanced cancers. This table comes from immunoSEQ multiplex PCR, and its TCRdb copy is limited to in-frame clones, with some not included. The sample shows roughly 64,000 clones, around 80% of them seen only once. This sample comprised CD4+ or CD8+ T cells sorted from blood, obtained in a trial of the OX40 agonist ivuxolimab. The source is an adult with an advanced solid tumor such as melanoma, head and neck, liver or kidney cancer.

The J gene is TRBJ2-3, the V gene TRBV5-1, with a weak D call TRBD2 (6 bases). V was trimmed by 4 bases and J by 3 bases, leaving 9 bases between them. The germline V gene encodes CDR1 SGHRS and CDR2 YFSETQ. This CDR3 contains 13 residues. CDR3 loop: CASSAAGTDTQYF. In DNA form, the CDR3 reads TGCGCCAGCAGCGCGGCGGGGACAGATACGCAGTATTTT.

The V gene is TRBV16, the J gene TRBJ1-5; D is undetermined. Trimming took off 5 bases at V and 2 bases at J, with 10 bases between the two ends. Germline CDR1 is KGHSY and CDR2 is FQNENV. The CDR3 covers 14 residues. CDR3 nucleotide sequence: TGTGCCAGCAGCTCCGTAGACGGCAATCAGCCCCAGCATTTT. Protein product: CASSSVDGNQPQHF.

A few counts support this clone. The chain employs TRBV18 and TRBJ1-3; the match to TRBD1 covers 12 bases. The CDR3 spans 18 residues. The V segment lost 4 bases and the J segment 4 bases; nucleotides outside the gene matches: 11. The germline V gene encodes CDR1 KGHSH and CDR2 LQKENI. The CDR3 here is CASSRIAPGQGAGNTIYF. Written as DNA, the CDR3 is TGTGCCAGCTCACGGATTGCCCCGGGACAGGGGGCGGGAAACACCATATATTTT.

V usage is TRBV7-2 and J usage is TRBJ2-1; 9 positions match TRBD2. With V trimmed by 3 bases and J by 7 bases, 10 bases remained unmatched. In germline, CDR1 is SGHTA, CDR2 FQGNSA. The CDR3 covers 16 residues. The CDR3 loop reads CASSFWSRGGSNEQFF. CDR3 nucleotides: TGTGCCAGCAGCTTCTGGTCGCGGGGGGGCTCGAATGAGCAGTTCTTC.

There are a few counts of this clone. CDR3 sequence: CASKGAGYTGELFF. DNA for the CDR3: TGTGCCAGTAAAGGGGCAGGTTACACCGGGGAGCTGTTTTTT. This sequence joins TRBV19 and TRBJ2-2, with a weak D call TRBD1 (5 bases). The V gene lost 7 bases and the J gene lost 3 bases, with 12 bases spanning the gap. The germline gives CDR1 LNHDA, CDR2 SQIVND (reference sequence). The CDR3 is 14 amino acids.

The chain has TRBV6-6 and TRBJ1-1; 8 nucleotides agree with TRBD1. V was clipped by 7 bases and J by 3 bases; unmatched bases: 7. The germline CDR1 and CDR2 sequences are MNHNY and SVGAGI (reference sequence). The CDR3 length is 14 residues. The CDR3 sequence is CASTRTGIDTEAFF. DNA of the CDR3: TGTGCCAGCACCCGGACAGGGATAGACACTGAAGCTTTCTTT.

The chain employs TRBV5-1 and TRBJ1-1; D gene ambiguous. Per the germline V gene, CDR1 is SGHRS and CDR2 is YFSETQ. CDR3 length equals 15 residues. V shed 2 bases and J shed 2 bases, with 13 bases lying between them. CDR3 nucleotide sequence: TGCGCCAGCAGCTTAGGCATTGGGGATAACACTGAAGCTTTCTTT. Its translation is CASSLGIGDNTEAFF.

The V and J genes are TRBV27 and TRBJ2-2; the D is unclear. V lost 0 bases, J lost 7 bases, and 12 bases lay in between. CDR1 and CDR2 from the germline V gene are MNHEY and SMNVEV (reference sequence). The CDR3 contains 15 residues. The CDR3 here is CASSLSRVLSGELFF. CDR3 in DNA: TGTGCCAGCAGTTTATCTAGAGTACTCAGCGGGGAGCTGTTTTTT.

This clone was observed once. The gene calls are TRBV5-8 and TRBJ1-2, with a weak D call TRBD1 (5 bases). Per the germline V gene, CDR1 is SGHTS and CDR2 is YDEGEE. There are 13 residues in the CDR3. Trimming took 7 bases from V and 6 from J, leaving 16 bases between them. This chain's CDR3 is CASQVAGNNGYTF. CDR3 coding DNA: TGTGCCAGCCAAGTCGCAGGGAATAATGGCTACACCTTC.

The CDR3 coding sequence is TGTGCTAGTGGTTTGGTATACGGGGGTGAATCGAACACCGGGGAGCTGTTTTTT. This sequence encodes CASGLVYGGESNTGELFF. The chain is built from TRBV12-5 and TRBJ2-2; TRBD2 is a possible D gene (6 bases). Germline-derived CDR1 and CDR2 are LGHNT and FRNRAP. Trimming cost V 0 bases and J 0 bases, with 14 bases left between them. This CDR3 is built from 18 residues.

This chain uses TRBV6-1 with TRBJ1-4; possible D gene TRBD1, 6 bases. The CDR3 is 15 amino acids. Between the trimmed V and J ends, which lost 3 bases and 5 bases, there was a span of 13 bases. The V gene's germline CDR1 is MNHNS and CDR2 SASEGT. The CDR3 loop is CASSDFEGGNEKLFF. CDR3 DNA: TGTGCCAGCAGTGATTTTGAAGGGGGAAATGAAAAACTGTTTTTT.

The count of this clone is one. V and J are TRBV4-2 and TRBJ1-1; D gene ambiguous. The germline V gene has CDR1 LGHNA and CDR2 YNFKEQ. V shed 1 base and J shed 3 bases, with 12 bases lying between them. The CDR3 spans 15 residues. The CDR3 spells CASSQGKGTDTEAFF. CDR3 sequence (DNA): TGTGCCAGCAGCCAAGGTAAGGGTACGGACACTGAAGCTTTCTTT.

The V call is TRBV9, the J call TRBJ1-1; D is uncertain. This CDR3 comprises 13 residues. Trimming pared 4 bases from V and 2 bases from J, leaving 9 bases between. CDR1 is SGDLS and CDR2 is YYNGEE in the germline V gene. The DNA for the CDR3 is TGTGCCAGCAGCACCTCACCAAACACTGAAGCTTTCTTT. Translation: CASSTSPNTEAFF.

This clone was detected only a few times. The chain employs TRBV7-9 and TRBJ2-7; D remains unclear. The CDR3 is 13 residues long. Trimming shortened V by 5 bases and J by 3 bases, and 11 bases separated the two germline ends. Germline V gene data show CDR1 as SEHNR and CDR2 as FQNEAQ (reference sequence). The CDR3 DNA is TGTGCCAGCAGCCACGATTGGAACTACGAGCAGTACTTC. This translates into CASSHDWNYEQYF.

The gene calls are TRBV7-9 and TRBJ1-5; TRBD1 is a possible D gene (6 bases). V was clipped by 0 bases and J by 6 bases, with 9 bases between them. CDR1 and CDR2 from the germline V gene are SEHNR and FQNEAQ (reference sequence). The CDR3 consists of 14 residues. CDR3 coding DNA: TGTGCCAGCAGCTTAGCTGGGACATCTCAGCCCCAGCATTTT. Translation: CASSLAGTSQPQHF.

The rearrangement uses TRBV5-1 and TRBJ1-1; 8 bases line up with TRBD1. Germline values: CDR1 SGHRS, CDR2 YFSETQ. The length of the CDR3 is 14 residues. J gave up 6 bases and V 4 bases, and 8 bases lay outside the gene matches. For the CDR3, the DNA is TGCGCCAGCAGCATCCGGGACAGGACTTCTGAAGCTTTCTTT. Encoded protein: CASSIRDRTSEAFF.

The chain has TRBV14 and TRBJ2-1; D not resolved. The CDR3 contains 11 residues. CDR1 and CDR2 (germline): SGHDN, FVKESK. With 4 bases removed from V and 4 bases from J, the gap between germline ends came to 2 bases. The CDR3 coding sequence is TGTGCCAGCAGCCCTTACAATGAGCAGTTCTTC. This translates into CASSPYNEQFF.

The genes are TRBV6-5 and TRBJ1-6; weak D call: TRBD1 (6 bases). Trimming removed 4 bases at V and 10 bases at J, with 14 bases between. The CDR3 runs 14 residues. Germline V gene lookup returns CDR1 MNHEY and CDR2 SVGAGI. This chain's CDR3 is CASSWARGVSPLHF. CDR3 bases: TGTGCCAGCAGTTGGGCCAGGGGTGTCTCACCCCTCCACTTT.

CDR3 nucleotide sequence: TGTGCCACTAGCGGGACATTCACAGATACGCAGTATTTT. Translation: CATSGTFTDTQYF. This chain connects TRBV14 to TRBJ2-3; the match to TRBD2 covers 9 bases. CDR3 length: 13 residues. Germline loops: CDR1 SGHDN, CDR2 FVKESK. V shed 10 bases and J 2 bases; nucleotides not matched to a gene: 4.

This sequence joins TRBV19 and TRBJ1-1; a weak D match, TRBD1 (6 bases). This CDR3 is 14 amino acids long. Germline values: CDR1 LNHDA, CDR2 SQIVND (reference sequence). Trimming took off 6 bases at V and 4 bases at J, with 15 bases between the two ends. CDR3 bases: TGTGCCAGTAGGCGGAGGGGGGGGTCCACTGAAGCTTTCTTT. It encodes CASRRRGGSTEAFF.

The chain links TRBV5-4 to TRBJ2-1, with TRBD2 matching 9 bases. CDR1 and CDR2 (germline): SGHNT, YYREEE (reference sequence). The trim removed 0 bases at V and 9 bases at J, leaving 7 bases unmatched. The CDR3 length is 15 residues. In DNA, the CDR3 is TGTGCCAGCAGCTTGGCTAGCGGGAAATTAGGTGAGCAGTTCTTC. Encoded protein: CASSLASGKLGEQFF.